This T cell receptor (beta chain) was identified during a study of blood T cell repertoires in COVID-19. The CDR3 totals 12 residues. Looked up from germline, CDR1 is SGHNT and CDR2 is YYREEE (reference sequence). Trimming pared 10 bases from V and 3 bases from J, leaving 13 bases between. Participants reported their clinical history, and cohort assignment relied on those reports. Donors in Cohort 3 who had recovered were those with two negative PCRs, healthcare professional clearance, or resolution of their symptoms. The table came from immunoSEQ multiplex PCR; TCRdb's copy has only in-frame clones and leaves some out. The sample lists about 180,000 clones, about 90% occurring once.

Source material: PBMCs or T cells enriched from blood (not recorded which). V usage is TRBV5-4 and J usage is TRBJ2-5, with D perhaps TRBD2 (5 bases). This TCR came from a young woman who had recovered from COVID-19. Here the CDR3 DNA reads TGTGCCGCCGAGGGCAGTGAAGAGACCCAGTACTTC. Its translation: CAAEGSEETQYF.